The present T cell receptor (beta chain) was sequenced within a study of human T cells and chemical hapten exposure. Study summary: Diphenylcyclopropenone was administered weekly to the scalp of patients throughout the approximately 25-week study. Mainly, slight library volume differences in the pool made TCR yields vary.

Each CDR3 protein gets one entry after TCRdb re-called the RACE reads with MiXCR. The top ten hold roughly 2.2% of the sample, which has some 170,000 distinct CDR3 sequences, 25% to 35% seen once. Time point in this sample: patch test 3, about 24 weeks after DPC sensitization. The treatment is: therapeutic diphenylcyclopropenone sensitization with weekly scalp DPC. Prior to application of each patch test, blood was drawn. This clonotype was observed a few times. The TCR was taken from a woman aged 18-29 years with alopecia areata. Some clones in this sample may be carry-over from other donors' samples. Material: whole blood, obtained in connection with sensitization to the hapten diphenylcyclopropenone (DPC).

As DNA, the CDR3 is TGTGCCAGCAAGCAGGGTGGGAAGAACACTGAAGCTTTCTTT. Residues: CASKQGGKNTEAFF. The chain combines TRBV6-6 with TRBJ1-1, with D perhaps matching TRBD1 (5 bases). Germline V lookup: CDR1 MNHNY, CDR2 SVGAGI (reference sequence). CDR3 length: 14 residues. Trimming stripped 7 bases from V and 1 base from J, with 13 bases between.